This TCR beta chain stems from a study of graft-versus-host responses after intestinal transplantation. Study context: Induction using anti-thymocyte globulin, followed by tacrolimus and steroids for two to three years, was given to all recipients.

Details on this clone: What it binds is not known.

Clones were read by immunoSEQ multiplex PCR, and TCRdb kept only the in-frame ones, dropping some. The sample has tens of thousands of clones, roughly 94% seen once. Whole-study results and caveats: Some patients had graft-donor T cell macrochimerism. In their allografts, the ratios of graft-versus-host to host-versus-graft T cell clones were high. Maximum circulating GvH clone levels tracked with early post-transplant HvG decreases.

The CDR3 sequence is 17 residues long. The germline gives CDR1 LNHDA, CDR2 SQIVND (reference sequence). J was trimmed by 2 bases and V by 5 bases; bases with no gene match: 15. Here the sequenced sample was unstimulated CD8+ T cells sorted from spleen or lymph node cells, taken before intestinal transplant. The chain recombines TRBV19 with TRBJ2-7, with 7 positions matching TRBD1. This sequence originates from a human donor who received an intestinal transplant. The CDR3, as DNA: TGTGCCAGTAGTGCTCCCCGATCGGACAGGAGTCCCTACGAGCAGTACTTC. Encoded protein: CASSAPRSDRSPYEQYF.